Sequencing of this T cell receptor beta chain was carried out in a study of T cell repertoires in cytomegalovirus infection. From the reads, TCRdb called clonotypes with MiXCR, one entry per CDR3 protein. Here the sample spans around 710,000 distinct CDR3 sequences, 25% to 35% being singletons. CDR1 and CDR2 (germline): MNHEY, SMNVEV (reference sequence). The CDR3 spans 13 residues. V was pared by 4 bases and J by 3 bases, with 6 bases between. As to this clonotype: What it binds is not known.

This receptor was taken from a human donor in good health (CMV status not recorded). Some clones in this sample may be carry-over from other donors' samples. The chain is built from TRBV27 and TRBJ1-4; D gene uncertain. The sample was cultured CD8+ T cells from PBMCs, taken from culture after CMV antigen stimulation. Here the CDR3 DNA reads TGTGCCAGCAGTTACCTGGCTAATGAAAAACTGTTTTTT. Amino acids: CASSYLANEKLFF.